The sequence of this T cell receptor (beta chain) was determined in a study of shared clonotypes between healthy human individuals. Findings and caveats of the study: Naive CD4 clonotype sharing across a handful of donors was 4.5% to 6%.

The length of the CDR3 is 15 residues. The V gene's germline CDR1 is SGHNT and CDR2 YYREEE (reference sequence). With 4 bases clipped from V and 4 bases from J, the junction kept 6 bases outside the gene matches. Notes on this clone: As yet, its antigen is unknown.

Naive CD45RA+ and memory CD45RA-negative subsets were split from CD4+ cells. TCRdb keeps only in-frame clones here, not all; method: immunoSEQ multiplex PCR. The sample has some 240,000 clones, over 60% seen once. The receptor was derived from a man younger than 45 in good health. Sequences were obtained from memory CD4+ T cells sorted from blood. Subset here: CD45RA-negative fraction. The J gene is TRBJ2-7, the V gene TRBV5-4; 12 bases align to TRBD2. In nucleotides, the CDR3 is TGTGCCAGCAGCCCACGGACTAGCGGGACTTACGAGCAGTACTTC. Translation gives CASSPRTSGTYEQYF.